The 27 T cell receptor beta chains given below trace back to one sample, sequenced in a study of shared clonotypes between healthy human individuals (TCRdb year 2020). The library was built by means of the immunoSEQ multiplex PCR assay. The source is immuneACCESS, and TCRdb retained only in-frame sequences with V and J called. Part of the clones is not carried over; for the studies checked, unresolved V genes explain less than half of this, and the remainder is unexplained. The sample has under 1,100,000 clones on record, 75% to 80% of them singletons. The top ten hold roughly 0.55% of the sample. The sample consisted of memory CD4+ T cells from PBMCs. The label giving this sample's cell subset or site can be read as: CD45RA-negative fraction. The receptors shown here come from a man aged 18 to 30 in good health. Some clones in this sample may be carry-over from other donors' samples.

Concerning this clone: Other DNA sequences from this sample encode an identical CDR3 as well. The rearrangement links TRBV9 to TRBJ2-3; D gene ambiguous. The ends were cut back, 0 bases at V and 3 bases at J, with 5 bases in the middle. The CDR3 totals 13 residues. Germline V gives CDR1 SGDLS, CDR2 YYNGEE. In DNA form, the CDR3 reads TGTGCCAGCAGCGTAGGTGGGACAGATACGCAGTATTTT. Amino acids: CASSVGGTDTQYF.

The chain recombines TRBV15 with TRBJ1-1; D call uncertain. The CDR3 totals 12 residues. Trimming shortened V by 3 bases and J by 1 base, and 3 bases separated the two germline ends. CDR1 and CDR2 from the germline V gene are LNHNV and YYDKDF (reference sequence). The CDR3 nucleotides read TGTGCCACCAGCAGGGCGAACACTGAAGCTTTCTTT. Translated, it gives CATSRANTEAFF.

V and J are TRBV13 and TRBJ2-7; either TRBD1 or TRBD2 may fit D (5 bases each). CDR3 size: 14 residues. Germline values: CDR1 PRHDT, CDR2 FYEKMQ (reference sequence). Trimming removed 4 bases at V and 2 bases at J, with 12 bases between. The CDR3 coding sequence is TGTGCCAGCAGCTCCTGGGACCGAGCCTACGAGCAGTACTTC. Translation gives CASSSWDRAYEQYF.

The table lists this clone with a count of one. The rearrangement joins TRBV11-2 to TRBJ1-1; 8 bases align to TRBD1. The CDR3 is 16 residues long. The J segment lost 5 bases and the V segment lost 5 bases, leaving 13 bases of the junction unmatched. Germline V gene sequence: CDR1 SGHAT, CDR2 FQNNGV. The CDR3 here is CASSAPTGQGRTEAFF. DNA for the CDR3: TGTGCCAGCAGCGCCCCGACCGGACAGGGTAGGACTGAAGCTTTCTTT. Looking up the rest from reference TRBV11-2 and TRBJ1-1 gives the full variable domain: EAGVAQSPRYKIIEKRQSVAFWCNPISGHATLYWYQQILGQGPKLLIQFQNNGVVDDSQLPKDRFSAERLKGVDSTLKIQPAKLEDSAVYLCASSAPTGQGRTEAFFGQGTRLTVV.

This clone was detected only once. This chain uses TRBV28 with TRBJ2-6; D is perhaps TRBD1 or TRBD2 (6 bases each). The CDR3 runs 18 residues. The germline V and J ends were trimmed by 8 bases and 3 bases, with 23 bases remaining between them. CDR1 and CDR2 (germline): MDHEN, SYDVKM. CDR3 residues: CASLKGGARGVGANVLTF. The CDR3, as DNA: TGTGCCAGCCTGAAAGGGGGTGCCCGCGGGGTTGGGGCCAACGTCCTGACTTTC.

This chain links TRBV5-1 with TRBJ2-2; D may correspond to TRBD1 or TRBD2 (6 bases each). Germline V gives CDR1 SGHRS, CDR2 YFSETQ. V shed 2 bases and J shed 4 bases, with 12 bases lying between them. This CDR3 spans 15 amino acids. CDR3 sequence reads: CASSFVGGGTGELFF. In DNA, the CDR3 is TGCGCCAGCAGCTTTGTCGGGGGCGGCACCGGGGAGCTGTTTTTT.

The rearrangement links TRBV11-1 to TRBJ1-1; no firm D call. CDR1 is SGHAT, CDR2 FQDESV, per germline (reference sequence). This CDR3 spans 13 amino acids. V lost 7 bases and J lost 5, with 14 bases in between. CDR3 protein: CASNEIRRTEAFF. The DNA for the CDR3 is TGTGCCAGCAACGAGATCAGGCGTACTGAAGCTTTCTTT.

In its sample, this clone was seen once. The chain uses TRBV2 and TRBJ1-5; a possible D gene is TRBD1 (5 bases). This CDR3 is 14 amino acids long. V was clipped by 6 bases and J by 7 bases, with 16 bases between them. Germline V gene data show CDR1 as SNHLY and CDR2 as FYNNEI. The CDR3 spells CASSASGRVQPQHF. The CDR3 DNA reads as TGTGCCAGCAGCGCTTCCGGCAGGGTACAGCCCCAGCATTTT. The full variable domain, its missing parts supplied by reference TRBV2 and TRBJ1-5, is EPEVTQTPSHQVTQMGQEVILRCVPISNHLYFYWYRQILGQKVEFLVSFYNNEISEKSEIFDDQFSVERPDGSNFTLKIRSTKLEDSAMYFCASSASGRVQPQHFGDGTRLSIL.

This clone showed up just a few times. V gene TRBV28 combines with J gene TRBJ1-3; D is uncertain. This CDR3 contains 15 residues. Germline CDR1 MDHEN, CDR2 SYDVKM. V lost 2 bases to trimming and J lost 0 bases, with 8 bases between them. For the CDR3, the DNA is TGTGCCAGCAGTTTAGGCAGATTCTCTGGAAACACCATATATTTT. Protein sequence: CASSLGRFSGNTIYF.

CDR3 region: CASSPGGARTEAFF. CDR3 nucleotides: TGTGCCAGCAGCCCAGGTGGGGCGAGAACTGAAGCTTTCTTT. The chain carries TRBV7-6 and TRBJ1-1; TRBD1 might be the D (5 bases). CDR3 length: 14 residues. The germline CDR1 and CDR2 sequences are SGHVS and FNYEAQ. Trimming took off 5 bases at V and 5 bases at J, with 15 bases between the two ends. The full variable domain, rest sourced from reference TRBV7-6 and TRBJ1-1, is GAGVSQSPRYKVTKRGQDVALRCDPISGHVSLYWYRQALGQGPEFLTYFNYEAQQDKSGLPNDRFSAERPEGSISTLTIQRTEQRDSAMYRCASSPGGARTEAFFGQGTRLTVV.

This chain connects TRBV5-6 to TRBJ1-1, with a tentative D call TRBD1 (6 bases). Germline V gene lookup returns CDR1 SGHDT and CDR2 YYEEEE. V shed 4 bases and J shed 0 bases, with 7 bases lying between them. CDR3 size: 13 residues. The CDR3 nucleotides read TGTGCCAGCAGCGGACAGTTGAACACTGAAGCTTTCTTT. Protein: CASSGQLNTEAFF.

V usage is TRBV18 and J usage is TRBJ2-2, with TRBD2 as a possible D gene (5 bases). CDR1 and CDR2 (germline): KGHSH, LQKENI. The ends were cut back, 6 bases at V and 7 bases at J, with 21 bases in the middle. The CDR3 contains 16 residues. The CDR3 region is CASSPGLRGIGGELFF. Written as DNA, the CDR3 is TGTGCCAGCTCTCCCGGCCTGAGAGGGATCGGCGGGGAGCTGTTTTTT. The full variable domain, its missing parts supplied by reference TRBV18 and TRBJ2-2, is NAGVMQNPRHLVRRRGQEARLRCSPMKGHSHVYWYRQLPEEGLKFMVYLQKENIIDESGMPKERFSAEFPKEGPSILRIQQVVRGDSAAYFCASSPGLRGIGGELFFGEGSRLTVL.

The chain links TRBV7-2 to TRBJ1-2; the match to TRBD1 covers 9 bases. The J segment lost 4 bases and the V segment lost 6 bases, leaving 3 bases of the junction unmatched. The CDR3 is 13 residues long. Germline loops: CDR1 SGHTA, CDR2 FQGNSA. The CDR3 DNA reads TGTGCCAGCAGGGGGACAGGGATCTATGGCTACACCTTC. Encoded protein: CASRGTGIYGYTF.

The rearrangement joins TRBV7-9 to TRBJ2-2; 11 bases fit TRBD2. After removal of 5 bases from V and 5 bases from J, the junction contained 7 bases not matched to a gene. This CDR3 has 16 amino acids. From germline, CDR1 is SEHNR and CDR2 FQNEAQ (reference sequence). CDR3 nucleotides: TGTGCCAGCAGCAGTAGCGGGAGGGCCAGTACCGGGGAGCTGTTTTTT. Protein: CASSSSGRASTGELFF.

The chain combines TRBV29-1 with TRBJ2-1; D is perhaps TRBD2 (6 bases). Germline CDR1 SQVTM, CDR2 ANQGSEA. This CDR3 contains 14 residues. Trimming took 1 base from V and 6 from J, leaving 13 bases between them. The CDR3: CSVEGRLAPNEQFF. For the CDR3, the DNA is TGCAGCGTTGAAGGGAGGCTAGCGCCCAATGAGCAGTTCTTC.

This chain joins TRBV7-8 and TRBJ1-3, with a tentative D call TRBD1 (6 bases). Germline V CDR1 and CDR2: SGHVS, FQNEAQ. The CDR3 covers 15 residues. The V end was cut by 1 base, the J end by 4 bases, with 11 bases between. The CDR3 region has the DNA TGTGCCAGCAGCTTAGTGTCGCAGGGGGGAAACACCATATATTTT. Translated: CASSLVSQGGNTIYF.

This chain joins TRBV1 and TRBJ2-1. TRBV1 is listed as a pseudogene. This CDR3 spans 14 amino acids. The CDR3 DNA reads TGCACCAGCAGTCCCTCCCGGGCGTGCAATGAGCAGTTCTTC. Translating it yields CTSSPSRACNEQFF.

The chain uses TRBV29-1 and TRBJ2-3; D gene ambiguous. Trimming removed 1 base at V and 0 bases at J, with 11 bases between. In germline, CDR1 is SQVTM, CDR2 ANQGSEA. This CDR3 is built from 15 residues. CDR3 sequence (DNA): TGCAGCGTTGAAGGTCGTATCTCTAGCACAGATACGCAGTATTTT. Translation gives CSVEGRISSTDTQYF.

This clone was detected only once. The J gene is TRBJ1-5, the V gene TRBV5-3, with D possibly TRBD1 on 5 matching bases. TRBV5-3 is reported as an ORF; its role is uncertain. Deletions cut 4 bases from V and 4 bases from J, with 21 bases between. This CDR3 region has 17 residues. CDR3 in amino acids: CARSGDGPVDGNQPQHF. The CDR3 nucleotides are TGTGCCAGAAGCGGGGACGGTCCTGTTGACGGAAATCAGCCCCAGCATTTT.

The CDR3 DNA is TGTGCCAGCACTGCGGACAGGGGGCGACGGAATGAGCAGTTCTTC. Translated, it gives CASTADRGRRNEQFF. The chain carries TRBV5-4 and TRBJ2-1; 11 nucleotides agree with TRBD1. Germline CDR1 is SGHNT and CDR2 is YYREEE (reference sequence). The CDR3 totals 15 residues. The junction had 9 bases not matched to a gene; V was cut back by 6 bases and J by 7 bases.

The chain employs TRBV10-3 and TRBJ2-6; no clear D. V lost 5 bases, J lost 2 bases, and 10 bases lay in between. CDR1 and CDR2 (germline): ENHRY, SYGVKD. The CDR3 extends over 15 amino acids. As DNA, the CDR3 is TGTGCCATCAGTAACCAGGTAACTGGGGCCAACGTCCTGACTTTC. It codes for CAISNQVTGANVLTF.

Comments on this clone: Other nucleotide sequences in the sample specify the same CDR3. This chain joins TRBV29-1 and TRBJ2-6; D may be TRBD1 or TRBD2 (5 bases each). Germline CDR1 reads SQVTM; CDR2 reads ANQGSEA. The CDR3 has 12 residues. V was cut by 6 bases and J by 4 bases, with 7 bases left in between. CDR3 protein: CSVEGGANVLTF. CDR3 coding DNA: TGCAGCGTCGAGGGGGGGGCCAACGTCCTGACTTTC.

J is TRBJ2-2 and V is TRBV19, with TRBD2 matching 14 bases. J gave up 3 bases and V 6 bases, and 3 bases lay outside the gene matches. The CDR3 is 16 amino acids. Per germline, CDR1 LNHDA and CDR2 SQIVND (reference sequence). The CDR3 protein is CASSRGLAGDTGELFF. The CDR3 DNA sequence: TGTGCCAGTAGCCGGGGACTAGCGGGGGACACCGGGGAGCTGTTTTTT.

The J gene is TRBJ2-2, the V gene TRBV5-1; TRBD1 matches 9 bases. The CDR3 has 15 residues. Trimming cost V 0 bases and J 9 bases; bases outside gene matches: 6. Germline V gene lookup returns CDR1 SGHRS and CDR2 YFSETQ. The CDR3 protein is CASSLEGTGLRELFF. CDR3 nucleotides: TGCGCCAGCAGCTTGGAGGGGACAGGGCTCAGGGAGCTGTTTTTT.

CDR3 sequence reads: CASISWRSEAFF. In DNA form, the CDR3 reads TGTGCCAGCATTTCTTGGCGATCTGAAGCTTTCTTT. V usage is TRBV28 and J usage is TRBJ1-1; D unresolved. Looked up from germline, CDR1 is MDHEN and CDR2 is SYDVKM. The CDR3 has 12 amino acids. Trimming removed 7 bases from V and 6 bases from J, with 12 bases in between.

This clone occurred a few times. This sample includes further DNA sequences coding for the same CDR3. The V gene is TRBV2, the J gene TRBJ1-5, with 8 bases identical to TRBD1. Germline loops: CDR1 SNHLY, CDR2 FYNNEI. J lost 7 bases, V lost 6 bases, and 5 bases had no gene match. This CDR3 has 13 residues. The DNA for the CDR3 is TGTGCCAGCAGCGGACAGGGCGGCCAGCCCCAGCATTTT. The encoded protein is CASSGQGGQPQHF.

As concerns this clone: A read error may be the cause here, since a much bigger clone is one base away. The genes are TRBV6-4 and TRBJ1-2; D might be TRBD1 (5 bases). CDR1 MRHNA and CDR2 SNTAGT come from the germline V gene. The CDR3 sequence is 14 residues long. In DNA form, the CDR3 reads TGTACCAGCAGTGCAGGGAGGCAGGAGTATGGCTACACCTTC. Encoded protein: CTSSAGRQEYGYTF.